The source of this T cell receptor (beta chain) is a study of T cell repertoires in cytomegalovirus infection. Background on the study: Selected CMV epitopes included recently identified HLA-C-restricted ones as well as well-studied HLA-B-restricted ones. CMV infection plus the matching HLA type was flagged by public TCR beta signatures. The study's findings and limits: HLA-C-restricted CMV clonotypes gave the most frequent clonotype in two of eight donors.

V lost 5 bases and J lost 4; bases outside the gene matches: 11. Germline V gene lookup returns CDR1 DFQATT and CDR2 SNEGSKA (reference sequence). The CDR3 spans 16 residues. Remarks on this clonotype: The antigen is not known.

TCRdb analysed the reads with MiXCR anew, one entry per CDR3 protein. The sample lists roughly 90,000 distinct CDR3 sequences; roughly 25% were seen once. The source is a human donor in good health (CMV status not recorded). Some clones in this sample may be carry-over from other donors' samples. This material consisted of CD8+ T cells from cultured PBMCs, taken from culture after CMV antigen stimulation. The V call is TRBV20-1, the J call TRBJ2-1, with 10 bases matching TRBD2. The CDR3 here is CSALTIAGGLYNEQFF. The CDR3 nucleotides are TGCAGTGCTCTCACTATAGCGGGAGGTTTGTACAATGAGCAGTTCTTC.